The sequence of this T cell receptor (beta chain) was determined in a study of T cell repertoires in cytomegalovirus infection. Study-level background: Shared public TCR beta signatures pointed to both CMV infection and a matching HLA type.

This CDR3 contains 14 residues. V lost 6 bases to trimming and J lost 2 bases; unmatched junction nucleotides: 4. CDR1 and CDR2 (germline): SNHLY, FYNNEI. This clonotype was observed a few times. TCRdb called the reads again in MiXCR, with one record for every CDR3 protein. Of about 190,000 distinct CDR3 sequences in the sample, 25% to 30% were seen once. The sequenced sample consisted of PBMCs. The receptor was isolated from a human donor in good health (CMV status not recorded). Some clones in this sample may be carry-over from other donors' samples. The chain uses TRBV2 and TRBJ2-7, with TRBD2 matching 10 bases. This chain's CDR3 is CASSVLAGPYEQYF. The CDR3 nucleotides read TGTGCCAGCAGCGTACTAGCGGGGCCCTACGAGCAGTACTTC.